These 5 T cell receptor beta chains originate from one sample sequenced in a study of blood T cell repertoires in COVID-19. Using immunoSEQ multiplex PCR, the repertoire was profiled, and TCRdb retains in-frame clones only, with some absent. The sample has 65,000 to 100,000 clones, 80% to 90% seen once; the top ten hold about 14%. Sequencing was done on a sample of peripheral blood. All receptors come from an elderly woman with acute or convalescent COVID-19.

V is TRBV19 and J is TRBJ2-2; D gene uncertain. The CDR3 has 13 amino acids. V shed 0 bases and J shed 4 bases, with 3 bases lying between them. Germline CDR1 is LNHDA and CDR2 is SQIVND (reference sequence). The CDR3 coding sequence is TGTGCCAGTAGTATAGACGTCACCGGGGAGCTGTTTTTT. Translating it yields CASSIDVTGELFF.

The chain combines TRBV13 with TRBJ1-2; the D is unclear. Trimming cost V 1 base and J 1 base, with 7 bases left between them. In germline, CDR1 is PRHDT, CDR2 FYEKMQ (reference sequence). CDR3 length: 14 amino acids. The CDR3 reads CASSLDSFNYGYTF. The CDR3 bases are TGTGCCAGCAGCTTAGACAGTTTTAACTATGGCTACACCTTC.

The chain has TRBV4-2 and TRBJ1-5, with 8 bases aligning to TRBD1. The germline gives CDR1 LGHNA, CDR2 YNFKEQ. The V segment lost 4 bases and the J segment 0 bases; nucleotides outside the gene matches: 5. CDR3 length: 16 amino acids. CDR3 loop: CASSPAGQDSNQPQHF. Here the CDR3 DNA reads TGTGCCAGCAGCCCGGCGGGACAGGATAGCAATCAGCCCCAGCATTTT.

The chain recombines TRBV6-5 with TRBJ1-6, with TRBD1 matching over 7 bases. CDR1 MNHEY and CDR2 SVGAGI come from the germline V gene. The CDR3 totals 15 residues. The V and J ends lost 4 bases and 7 bases, in that order; junction bases with no gene match: 7. In DNA form, the CDR3 reads TGTGCCAGCAGTTTAAGGGACAGTTTGAATTCACCCCTCCACTTT. Protein: CASSLRDSLNSPLHF.

This sequence joins TRBV24-1 and TRBJ2-1, with TRBD1 matching over 10 bases. CDR1 and CDR2 (germline): KGHDR, SFDVKD. CDR3 size: 14 residues. V was clipped by 7 bases and J by 12 bases; unmatched bases: 11. The CDR3 coding sequence is TGTGCCACCAGGGGCGGACAGGGGGTCACGAGGCAGTTCTTC. Translated: CATRGGQGVTRQFF.